A selection of T cell receptor beta chains follows, all from one sample in a study of blood T cell repertoires in COVID-19. The data were produced by immunoSEQ multiplex PCR, yet TCRdb's version contains in-frame clones alone and is incomplete. The table includes about 140,000 clones, around 84% detected once. Sequenced input: peripheral blood. The receptors shown here come from a human donor in a cohort sampled during active COVID-19. Both conserved end residues are part of each CDR3. Fields, in order: J gene, D gene, V gene, clone size, CDR3 protein, CDR3 DNA. A D gene is named only where the DNA matches it firmly. Clone sizes are given selectively: once, few, many, or a class where the clone is expanded.

J gene: TRBJ2-1
D gene: .
V gene: TRBV11-2
clone size: .
CDR3 protein: CASSFGESKVNEQFF
CDR3 DNA: TGTGCCAGCAGCTTCGGGGAGTCAAAAGTAAATGAGCAGTTCTTC

J gene: TRBJ2-7
D gene: .
V gene: TRBV5-6
clone size: few
CDR3 protein: CASSLAWRGPREQYF
CDR3 DNA: TGTGCCAGCAGCTTGGCTTGGCGGGGGCCGCGGGAGCAGTACTTC

J gene: TRBJ1-2
D gene: TRBD1
V gene: TRBV30
clone size: .
CDR3 protein: CAWSVADRLYGYTF
CDR3 DNA: TGTGCCTGGAGTGTTGCGGACAGGCTCTATGGCTACACCTTC

J gene: TRBJ2-7
D gene: TRBD2
V gene: TRBV9
clone size: .
CDR3 protein: CASSAGTSSGEQYF
CDR3 DNA: TGTGCCAGCAGCGCCGGGACTAGCTCCGGCGAGCAGTACTTC

J gene: TRBJ1-1
D gene: .
V gene: TRBV7-6
clone size: .
CDR3 protein: CASSSAEALNTEAFF
CDR3 DNA: TGTGCCAGCAGCTCGGCCGAGGCCCTGAACACTGAAGCTTTCTTT

J gene: TRBJ1-5
D gene: .
V gene: TRBV7-8
clone size: .
CDR3 protein: CASSETGRRNQPQHF
CDR3 DNA: TGTGCCAGCAGCGAAACGGGGAGGCGCAATCAGCCCCAGCATTTT

J gene: TRBJ2-1
D gene: .
V gene: TRBV7-2
clone size: once
CDR3 protein: CASSSQGRGVRNEQFF
CDR3 DNA: TGTGCCAGCAGCTCCCAGGGCAGGGGGGTAAGGAATGAGCAGTTCTTC

J gene: TRBJ2-1
D gene: TRBD2
V gene: TRBV9
clone size: .
CDR3 protein: CASSIAGGPDEQFF
CDR3 DNA: TGTGCCAGCAGCATAGCGGGAGGGCCCGATGAGCAGTTCTTC

J gene: TRBJ2-1
D gene: TRBD1
V gene: TRBV6-4
clone size: .
CDR3 protein: CASSNRDRNEQFF
CDR3 DNA: TGTGCCAGCAGCAACCGGGACAGAAATGAGCAGTTCTTC

J gene: TRBJ2-7
D gene: TRBD1
V gene: TRBV19
clone size: .
CDR3 protein: CASSLRTGPYEQYF
CDR3 DNA: TGTGCCAGTAGTCTGCGGACAGGGCCCTACGAGCAGTACTTC

J gene: TRBJ1-2
D gene: TRBD1
V gene: TRBV5-4
clone size: few
CDR3 protein: CASSPGQAVYGYTF
CDR3 DNA: TGTGCCAGCAGCCCGGGACAGGCTGTCTATGGCTACACCTTC

J gene: TRBJ2-5
D gene: .
V gene: TRBV7-8
clone size: .
CDR3 protein: CASSPRLGQETQYF
CDR3 DNA: TGTGCCAGCAGCCCAAGACTTGGACAAGAGACCCAGTACTTC

J gene: TRBJ1-3
D gene: TRBD1
V gene: TRBV5-4
clone size: .
CDR3 protein: CASSRQGGSGNTIYF
CDR3 DNA: TGTGCCAGCAGCCGACAGGGAGGCTCTGGAAACACCATATATTTT

J gene: TRBJ2-7
D gene: TRBD2
V gene: TRBV7-2
clone size: .
CDR3 protein: CASSLQAGGAYEQYF
CDR3 DNA: TGTGCCAGCAGCTTACAAGCGGGGGGGGCCTACGAGCAGTACTTC

J gene: TRBJ1-1
D gene: .
V gene: TRBV7-9
clone size: .
CDR3 protein: CASSFGGENTEAFF
CDR3 DNA: TGTGCCAGCAGCTTTGGAGGGGAGAACACTGAAGCTTTCTTT

J gene: TRBJ2-1
D gene: TRBD2
V gene: TRBV18
clone size: .
CDR3 protein: CASSPTPPGFSGEGNEQFF
CDR3 DNA: TGTGCCAGCTCACCCACACCCCCCGGATTTAGCGGGGAGGGAAATGAGCAGTTCTTC

J gene: TRBJ2-3
D gene: .
V gene: TRBV7-3
clone size: once
CDR3 protein: CASSLIGSSGSTDTQYF
CDR3 DNA: TGTGCCAGCAGCTTAATCGGGTCGAGCGGAAGCACAGATACGCAGTATTTT

J gene: TRBJ1-5
D gene: TRBD1
V gene: TRBV10-2
clone size: .
CDR3 protein: CASSESGQGQPQHF
CDR3 DNA: TGCGCCAGCAGTGAGTCGGGACAGGGACAGCCCCAGCATTTT

J gene: TRBJ2-3
D gene: TRBD2
V gene: TRBV7-2
clone size: .
CDR3 protein: CASSFPGLAGGPTDTQYF
CDR3 DNA: TGTGCCAGCAGCTTCCCGGGACTAGCGGGGGGGCCCACAGATACGCAGTATTTT

J gene: TRBJ2-3
D gene: TRBD2
V gene: TRBV27
clone size: .
CDR3 protein: CASSPLREGPGTDTQYF
CDR3 DNA: TGTGCCAGCAGTCCTCTGCGGGAGGGCCCCGGCACAGATACGCAGTATTTT

J gene: TRBJ1-5
D gene: .
V gene: TRBV27
clone size: .
CDR3 protein: CASSFTGYSNQPQHF
CDR3 DNA: TGTGCCAGCAGTTTTACGGGTTATAGCAATCAGCCCCAGCATTTT

J gene: TRBJ1-1
D gene: .
V gene: TRBV7-8
clone size: once
CDR3 protein: CASSLASPSNTEAFF
CDR3 DNA: TGTGCCAGCAGCTTAGCTTCTCCTTCCAACACTGAAGCTTTCTTT

J gene: TRBJ1-2
D gene: TRBD1
V gene: TRBV2
clone size: few
CDR3 protein: CASRSLDRRNYGYTF
CDR3 DNA: TGTGCCAGCAGGAGCCTGGACAGGCGGAACTATGGCTACACCTTC

J gene: TRBJ1-5
D gene: TRBD1
V gene: TRBV7-2
clone size: .
CDR3 protein: CASSLAGQGVNQPQHF
CDR3 DNA: TGTGCCAGCAGCTTAGCGGGACAGGGCGTCAATCAGCCCCAGCATTTT

J gene: TRBJ2-1
D gene: TRBD2
V gene: TRBV10-2
clone size: .
CDR3 protein: CASSESTSGSNEQFF
CDR3 DNA: TGCGCCAGCAGTGAGTCGACTAGCGGGAGTAATGAGCAGTTCTTC

J gene: TRBJ2-4
D gene: TRBD1
V gene: TRBV5-4
clone size: .
CDR3 protein: CASSPDRTIQYF
CDR3 DNA: TGTGCCAGCAGCCCGGACAGGACCATTCAGTACTTC

J gene: TRBJ1-4
D gene: TRBD1
V gene: TRBV11-2
clone size: .
CDR3 protein: CASSLDQGGKLFF
CDR3 DNA: TGTGCCAGCAGCTTAGATCAGGGGGGAAAACTGTTTTTT

J gene: TRBJ1-4
D gene: .
V gene: TRBV5-1
clone size: .
CDR3 protein: CASKESATNEKLFF
CDR3 DNA: TGCGCCAGCAAGGAGAGTGCAACTAATGAAAAACTGTTTTTT

J gene: TRBJ1-1
D gene: TRBD1
V gene: TRBV2
clone size: .
CDR3 protein: CASSVEGARTEAFF
CDR3 DNA: TGTGCCAGCAGTGTAGAGGGGGCTAGGACTGAAGCTTTCTTT

J gene: TRBJ1-6
D gene: .
V gene: TRBV7-9
clone size: .
CDR3 protein: CASSLAGGIYNSPLHF
CDR3 DNA: TGTGCCAGCAGCTTAGCGGGGGGGATCTATAATTCACCCCTCCACTTT

J gene: TRBJ2-5
D gene: TRBD1
V gene: TRBV28
clone size: .
CDR3 protein: CASKTGGETQYF
CDR3 DNA: TGTGCCAGCAAGACAGGGGGAGAGACCCAGTACTTC

J gene: TRBJ2-1
D gene: TRBD2
V gene: TRBV19
clone size: .
CDR3 protein: CASTPSGNNEQFF
CDR3 DNA: TGTGCCAGTACCCCTAGCGGGAACAATGAGCAGTTCTTC

J gene: TRBJ2-7
D gene: TRBD1
V gene: TRBV28
clone size: .
CDR3 protein: CASSQGASRWEQYF
CDR3 DNA: TGTGCCAGCTCTCAGGGGGCATCTCGGTGGGAGCAGTACTTC

J gene: TRBJ1-1
D gene: .
V gene: TRBV15
clone size: .
CDR3 protein: CATSPRRQGNTEAFF
CDR3 DNA: TGTGCCACCAGCCCCCGACGTCAGGGGAACACTGAAGCTTTCTTT

J gene: TRBJ1-1
D gene: .
V gene: TRBV30
clone size: .
CDR3 protein: CAWAAQVNTEAFF
CDR3 DNA: TGTGCCTGGGCGGCACAGGTAAACACTGAAGCTTTCTTT

J gene: TRBJ2-1
D gene: TRBD2
V gene: TRBV3-1/TRBV3-2
clone size: .
CDR3 protein: CASSTGGLAGDNEQFF
CDR3 DNA: TGTGCCAGCAGCACGGGGGGACTAGCGGGAGACAATGAGCAGTTCTTC

J gene: TRBJ2-7
D gene: TRBD2
V gene: TRBV5-1
clone size: once
CDR3 protein: CASSLEPSGGSYEQYF
CDR3 DNA: TGCGCCAGCAGCTTGGAGCCTAGCGGGGGCTCCTACGAGCAGTACTTC

J gene: TRBJ2-5
D gene: .
V gene: TRBV2
clone size: .
CDR3 protein: CASWTDLSRTQYF
CDR3 DNA: TGTGCCAGTTGGACAGATCTAAGTCGGACCCAGTACTTC

J gene: TRBJ2-3
D gene: TRBD2
V gene: TRBV7-2
clone size: once
CDR3 protein: CASSSLAGVADTQYF
CDR3 DNA: TGTGCCAGCAGCTCACTAGCGGGAGTGGCAGATACGCAGTATTTT

J gene: TRBJ2-2
D gene: .
V gene: TRBV11-3
clone size: .
CDR3 protein: CASSLGTGPGELFF
CDR3 DNA: TGTGCCAGCAGCTTAGGAACAGGGCCCGGGGAGCTGTTTTTT

J gene: TRBJ2-4
D gene: TRBD2
V gene: TRBV19
clone size: .
CDR3 protein: CASSPTLAGVAKNIQYF
CDR3 DNA: TGTGCCAGTAGTCCCACTCTAGCGGGAGTAGCCAAAAACATTCAGTACTTC